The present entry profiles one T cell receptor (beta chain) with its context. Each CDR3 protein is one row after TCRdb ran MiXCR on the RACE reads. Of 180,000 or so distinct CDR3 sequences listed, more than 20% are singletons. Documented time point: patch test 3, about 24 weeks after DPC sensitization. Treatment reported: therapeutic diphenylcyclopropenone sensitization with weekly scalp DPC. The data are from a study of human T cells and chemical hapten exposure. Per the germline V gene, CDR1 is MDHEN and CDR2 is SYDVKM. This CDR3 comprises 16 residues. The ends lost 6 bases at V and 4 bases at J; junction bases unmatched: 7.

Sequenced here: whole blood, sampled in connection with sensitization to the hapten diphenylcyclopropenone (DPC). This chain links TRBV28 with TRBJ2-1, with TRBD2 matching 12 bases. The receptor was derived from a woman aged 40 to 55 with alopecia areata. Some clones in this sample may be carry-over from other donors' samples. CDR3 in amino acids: CASSSATSGRYNEQFF. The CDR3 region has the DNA TGTGCCAGCAGCTCCGCGACTAGCGGGAGATACAATGAGCAGTTCTTC.